Each of the 9 T cell receptor beta chains below was sequenced from the same sample in a study of T cell responses to AZD1222 COVID-19 vaccine. Profiled with immunoSEQ multiplex PCR; TCRdb holds only in-frame clones, not every one. The sample yields 140,000 to 150,000 clones, roughly 86% seen once. The material was peripheral blood, obtained 28 days after the second dose of the MenACWY control vaccine. The receptors here all came from an adult who received the MenACWY meningococcal vaccine as a control.

The CDR3 here is CASSEAPRGYTF. The CDR3 DNA sequence: TGTGCCAGCAGTGAAGCGCCACGGGGCTACACCTTC. V is TRBV6-1 and J is TRBJ1-2, with D uncertain. CDR3 size: 12 residues. Germline V lookup: CDR1 MNHNS, CDR2 SASEGT. V shed 0 bases and J shed 8 bases, with 7 bases lying between them.

The chain links TRBV6-5 to TRBJ2-2; D is undetermined. Between the trimmed V and J ends, which lost 6 bases and 6 bases, there was a span of 11 bases. CDR1 is MNHEY and CDR2 is SVGAGI in the germline V gene. The CDR3 is made up of 13 amino acids. The CDR3 DNA is TGTGCCAGCAGAAGAGGTGATCCCGGGGAGCTGTTTTTT. Protein: CASRRGDPGELFF.

V is TRBV4-3 and J is TRBJ2-7, with TRBD1 as a possible D gene (5 bases). CDR1 is LGHNA and CDR2 is YSLEER in the germline V gene. CDR3 length: 13 residues. The V gene lost 0 bases and the J gene lost 4 bases, with 7 bases spanning the gap. In nucleotides, the CDR3 is TGCGCCAGCAGCCAAGATCAGGGATACGAGCAGTACTTC. Its protein product is CASSQDQGYEQYF.

The rearrangement links TRBV11-2 to TRBJ2-1; TRBD2 might be the D (5 bases). The CDR3 contains 14 residues. Trimming removed 1 base from V and 4 bases from J, with 8 bases in between. Germline CDR1 reads SGHAT; CDR2 reads FQNNGV. CDR3 sequence reads: CASSLAGIYNEQFF. CDR3 nucleotide sequence: TGTGCCAGCAGCTTAGCCGGGATATACAATGAGCAGTTCTTC.

V is TRBV19 and J is TRBJ1-2, with a weak D call TRBD1 (6 bases). Germline loops: CDR1 LNHDA, CDR2 SQIVND (reference sequence). There are 13 residues in the CDR3. Trimming stripped 8 bases from V and 3 bases from J, with 13 bases between. Here the CDR3 reads CASRDTLHYGYTF. CDR3 sequence (DNA): TGTGCCAGTCGGGACACACTACACTATGGCTACACCTTC.

The rearrangement joins TRBV3-1 (or the pseudogene TRBV3-2) to TRBJ1-6; 7 bases agree with TRBD1. CDR1 is LGHDT and CDR2 is YNNKEL in the germline V gene (reference sequence). This CDR3 spans 18 amino acids. Losses at the gene ends were 7 bases for V and 0 bases for J; bases not matched to a gene: 12. The chain's CDR3 is CASTMGTVLSSYNSPLHF. The CDR3 nucleotides read TGTGCCAGCACTATGGGGACAGTTCTTAGCTCCTATAATTCACCCCTCCACTTT.

This rearrangement joins TRBV2 to TRBJ1-1; 7 bases are a match to TRBD1. The V gene's germline CDR1 is SNHLY and CDR2 FYNNEI. Trimming removed 4 bases from V and 2 bases from J; junction bases left unmatched: 1. The CDR3 has 13 residues. The CDR3 region has the DNA TGTGCCAGCAGTGGGGACAGTAACACTGAAGCTTTCTTT. It specifies CASSGDSNTEAFF.

This chain uses TRBV30 with TRBJ2-3; 7 positions match TRBD2. Germline loops: CDR1 GTSNPN, CDR2 SVGIG (reference sequence). The CDR3 is 16 amino acids. Germline trimming cut 1 base from V and 0 bases from J; bases unmatched to any gene: 7. CDR3 region: CAWSARTRPSTDTQYF. The CDR3 bases are TGTGCCTGGAGTGCTAGGACTAGGCCTAGCACAGATACGCAGTATTTT. Drawing the rest from reference TRBV30 and TRBJ2-3, the complete variable domain is SQTIHQWPATLVQPVGSPLSLECTVEGTSNPNLYWYRQAAGRGLQLLFYSVGIGQISSEVPQNLSASRPQDRQFILSSKKLLLSDSGFYLCAWSARTRPSTDTQYFGPGTRLTVL.

The J gene is TRBJ1-4, the V gene TRBV4-2; D gene unclear. The CDR3 is made up of 17 amino acids. In germline, CDR1 is LGHNA, CDR2 YNFKEQ. Trimming removed 0 bases from V and 0 bases from J, with 11 bases in between. The CDR3 sequence: CASSQDPYRATNEKLFF. The CDR3 DNA follows: TGTGCCAGCAGCCAAGATCCTTACCGTGCAACTAATGAAAAACTGTTTTTT.